These 18 T cell receptor beta chains share one sample of origin, sequenced in a study of shared clonotypes between healthy human individuals. The repertoire was sequenced with immunoSEQ multiplex PCR; TCRdb's copy has only in-frame clones and lacks some. The sample includes a few million clones, under 97% of them seen just once. Sequencing was performed on naive CD4+ T cells sorted from blood. As for subset: CD45RA+ positively selected. These receptor sequences come from a man between 18 and 29 years old in good health.

The chain joins TRBV2 to TRBJ1-1, with D possibly TRBD1 on 6 matching bases. The ends were cut back, 4 bases at V and 4 bases at J, with 13 bases in the middle. The CDR3 has 14 residues. The germline gives CDR1 SNHLY, CDR2 FYNNEI. The CDR3 sequence is CASSVSQGSTEAFF. In DNA form, the CDR3 reads TGTGCCAGCAGTGTTTCACAGGGCAGCACTGAAGCTTTCTTT.

This chain connects TRBV5-1 to TRBJ2-6, with 8 bases that match TRBD2. Germline values: CDR1 SGHRS, CDR2 YFSETQ. Losses at the gene ends were 4 bases for V and 7 bases for J; bases not matched to a gene: 10. The CDR3 covers 16 residues. The CDR3 DNA reads as TGCGCCAGCAGCCTGGAACCTAGCGGGTCTGCCAACGTCCTGACTTTC. Translated, it gives CASSLEPSGSANVLTF.

The gene calls are TRBV5-1 and TRBJ2-1, with TRBD2 identical over 8 bases. J was trimmed by 0 bases and V by 0 bases; bases with no gene match: 2. The CDR3 totals 16 residues. Germline V gene sequence: CDR1 SGHRS, CDR2 YFSETQ. The CDR3 sequence is CASSLVLAGSYNEQFF. In DNA form, the CDR3 reads TGCGCCAGCAGCTTGGTGCTAGCGGGCTCCTACAATGAGCAGTTCTTC.

V and J are TRBV6-1 and TRBJ1-5; maybe TRBD1 (5 bases). V gave up 0 bases and J gave up 5 bases, with 17 bases separating them. Germline V gene lookup returns CDR1 MNHNS and CDR2 SASEGT. There are 17 residues in the CDR3. CDR3 in DNA: TGTGCCAGCAGTGAAGCAGGTGGGGGGGGATCGCATCAGCCCCAGCATTTT. As protein: CASSEAGGGGSHQPQHF.

This clone was found once. Other nucleotide sequences in the sample specify the same CDR3. This chain uses TRBV4-1 with TRBJ2-5, with D perhaps matching TRBD1 (5 bases). The CDR3 is 13 amino acids. V lost 1 base to trimming and J lost 5 bases, with 8 bases between them. The V gene's germline CDR1 is MGHRA and CDR2 YSYEKL. The CDR3 DNA reads TGCGCCAGCAGCCAAGGGGGCTTGGAGACCCAGTACTTC. Its translation is CASSQGGLETQYF.

Comments on this clone: This CDR3 is also generated by other DNA sequences in the sample. The chain couples TRBV5-4 to TRBJ2-5; D ambiguous. Deletions cut 0 bases from V and 2 bases from J, with 2 bases between. CDR1 and CDR2 (germline): SGHNT, YYREEE (reference sequence). The length of the CDR3 is 12 residues. In DNA, the CDR3 is TGTGCCAGCAGCTTGGATCAAGAGACCCAGTACTTC. It encodes CASSLDQETQYF.

The chain joins TRBV6-1 to TRBJ2-3, with TRBD2 matching 10 bases. CDR3 length equals 15 residues. V lost 5 bases, J lost 2 bases, and 4 bases stayed unmatched. CDR1 and CDR2 (germline): MNHNS, SASEGT. This chain's CDR3 is CASSLGLANTDTQYF. The CDR3 nucleotides are TGTGCCAGCAGTTTGGGACTAGCGAACACAGATACGCAGTATTTT.

This rearrangement joins TRBV19 to TRBJ2-7; TRBD1 matches at 9 bases. The J segment lost 4 bases and the V segment lost 3 bases, leaving 7 bases of the junction unmatched. Germline V gene sequence: CDR1 LNHDA, CDR2 SQIVND (reference sequence). CDR3 size: 15 residues. CDR3 residues: CASSIQKGQGYEQYF. The CDR3 region has the DNA TGTGCCAGTAGTATCCAAAAGGGACAGGGTTACGAGCAGTACTTC.

The V gene is TRBV25-1, the J gene TRBJ1-2, with TRBD1 as a possible D gene (6 bases). Trimming shortened V by 7 bases and J by 2 bases, and 14 bases separated the two germline ends. The length of the CDR3 is 14 residues. Germline CDR1 and CDR2: MGHDK and SYGVNS. As DNA, the CDR3 is TGTGCCAGCACTACAGGGTCTTTGAACTATGGCTACACCTTC. It translates to CASTTGSLNYGYTF.

The V and J genes are TRBV10-1 and TRBJ1-1, with D hard to call. This CDR3 contains 13 residues. CDR1 WNHNN and CDR2 SYGVQD come from the germline V gene (reference sequence). Trimming cost V 3 bases and J 5 bases, with 10 bases left between them. CDR3: CASSDEEATEAFF. CDR3 nucleotide sequence: TGCGCCAGCAGTGACGAGGAGGCGACTGAAGCTTTCTTT.

The V gene is TRBV7-2, the J gene TRBJ2-1; 9 nucleotides line up with TRBD2. Germline values: CDR1 SGHTA, CDR2 FQGNSA. Trimming removed 6 bases from V and 8 bases from J; junction bases left unmatched: 14. This CDR3 comprises 16 residues. As DNA, the CDR3 is TGTGCCAGCAGAACCGCCCCTAGCGGGATGGGCTATGAGCAGTTCTTC. Translated: CASRTAPSGMGYEQFF.

This chain's CDR3 is CASSLGGHNSPLHF. The CDR3, as DNA: TGTGCCAGCAGCTTAGGGGGGCACAATTCACCCCTCCACTTT. This chain uses TRBV7-2 with TRBJ1-6; D may be TRBD1 (6 bases). CDR1 is SGHTA, CDR2 FQGNSA, per germline. This CDR3 has 14 residues. Trimming removed 1 base at V and 7 bases at J, with 8 bases between. Combining the CDR3 with reference TRBV7-2 and TRBJ1-6 gives the whole variable domain GAGVSQSPSNKVTEKGKDVELRCDPISGHTALYWYRQSLGQGLEFLIYFQGNSAPDKSGLPSDRFSAERTGGSVSTLTIQRTQQEDSAVYLCASSLGGHNSPLHFGNGTRLTVT.

A note on this clone: Other nucleotide sequences in the sample specify the same CDR3. The chain recombines TRBV4-1 with TRBJ2-5; the D is unclear. CDR1 and CDR2 from the germline V gene are MGHRA and YSYEKL. CDR3 length: 13 amino acids. Trimming left V 1 base short and J 1 base short, with 4 bases between. CDR3 DNA: TGCGCCAGCAGCCAAGGGACCCAAGAGACCCAGTACTTC. Amino acid sequence: CASSQGTQETQYF.

This chain connects TRBV7-9 to TRBJ2-4; maybe TRBD1 (6 bases). CDR3 length: 19 amino acids. Trimming left V 2 bases short and J 0 bases short, with 20 bases between. Germline V gene data show CDR1 as SEHNR and CDR2 as FQNEAQ (reference sequence). CDR3: CASSLQGPVDTSAKNIQYF. The CDR3 region has the DNA TGTGCCAGCAGCTTACAGGGGCCCGTCGACACGTCAGCCAAAAACATTCAGTACTTC.

V gene TRBV7-8 combines with J gene TRBJ2-5; perhaps TRBD1 as D (6 bases). Germline V lookup: CDR1 SGHVS, CDR2 FQNEAQ. The CDR3 is 15 amino acids. V dropped 0 bases and J dropped 5 bases, with 13 bases sitting between them. DNA of the CDR3: TGTGCCAGCAGCTTAGCAACAGGGTTCGGGGAGACCCAGTACTTC. This codes for CASSLATGFGETQYF. Supplemented by reference TRBV7-8 and TRBJ2-5, the full variable domain reads GAGVSQSPRYKVAKRGQDVALRCDPISGHVSLFWYQQALGQGPEFLTYFQNEAQLDKSGLPSDRFFAERPEGSVSTLKIQRTQQEDSAVYLCASSLATGFGETQYFGPGTRLLVL.

Comments on this clone: The sample carries other DNA sequences with the same CDR3. This chain links TRBV5-1 with TRBJ2-7, with D perhaps matching TRBD1 or TRBD2 (5 bases each). The CDR3 is made up of 14 amino acids. V gave up 0 bases and J gave up 4 bases, with 11 bases separating them. Germline loops: CDR1 SGHRS, CDR2 YFSETQ. This CDR3 reads CASSLVGTEYEQYF. In DNA form, the CDR3 reads TGCGCCAGCAGCTTGGTAGGGACCGAGTACGAGCAGTACTTC.

V gene TRBV30 combines with J gene TRBJ1-1; D is unresolved. Trimming took off 2 bases at V and 1 base at J, with 11 bases between the two ends. The CDR3 loop spans 14 amino acids. Germline values: CDR1 GTSNPN, CDR2 SVGIG (reference sequence). The CDR3 reads CAWSRSLWNTEAFF. Here the CDR3 DNA reads TGTGCCTGGAGTAGGAGTCTTTGGAACACTGAAGCTTTCTTT.

Regarding this clone: A read error may account for a junction end that differs from germline. The chain uses TRBV7-7 and TRBJ1-6, with D tentatively TRBD1 (5 bases). The germline CDR1 and CDR2 sequences are SSHAT and FNYEAQ (reference sequence). The CDR3 length is 18 residues. The CDR3 coding sequence is TGTGCTAGCAGCTTACTTAGGGGCACGACAAAGGCGAATTCACCCCTCCACTTT. It translates to CASSLLRGTTKANSPLHF.